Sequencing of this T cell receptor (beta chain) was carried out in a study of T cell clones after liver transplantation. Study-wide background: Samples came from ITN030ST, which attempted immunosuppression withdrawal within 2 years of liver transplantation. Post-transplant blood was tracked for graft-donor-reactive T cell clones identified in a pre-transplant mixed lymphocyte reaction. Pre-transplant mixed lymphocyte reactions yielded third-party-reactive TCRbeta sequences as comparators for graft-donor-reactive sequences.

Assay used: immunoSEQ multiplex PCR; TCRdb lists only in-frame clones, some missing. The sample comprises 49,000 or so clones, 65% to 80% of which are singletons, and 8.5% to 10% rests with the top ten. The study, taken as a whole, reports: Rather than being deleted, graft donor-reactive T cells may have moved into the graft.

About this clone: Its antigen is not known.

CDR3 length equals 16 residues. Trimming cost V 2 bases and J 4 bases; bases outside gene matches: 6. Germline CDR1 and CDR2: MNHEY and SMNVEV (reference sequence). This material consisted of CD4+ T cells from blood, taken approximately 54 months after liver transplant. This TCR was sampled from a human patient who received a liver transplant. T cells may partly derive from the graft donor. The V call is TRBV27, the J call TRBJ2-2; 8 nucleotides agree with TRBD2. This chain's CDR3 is CASSLGGGRGTGELFF. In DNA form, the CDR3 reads TGTGCCAGCAGTTTAGGCGGGGGGCGAGGCACCGGGGAGCTGTTTTTT.